The next 3 T cell receptor beta chains were all read from a single sample in a study of T cell changes during pregnancy in multiple sclerosis. TCRdb's copy holds only in-frame clones and misses some; the assay was immunoSEQ multiplex PCR. The profile shows 35,000 to 50,000 clones, around nine tenths of them singletons. Sample: CD4+ T cells from peripheral blood mononuclear cells, taken in the first trimester of pregnancy. These receptors were obtained from a female donor with multiple sclerosis, enrolled in a pregnancy study.

For the CDR3, the DNA is TGCAGCGTTGCGGAGGTAGACACCATATATTTT. This translates into CSVAEVDTIYF. This chain joins TRBV29-1 and TRBJ1-3; no definite D call. Looked up from germline, CDR1 is SQVTM and CDR2 is ANQGSEA. This CDR3 contains 11 residues. The V end was cut by 4 bases, the J end by 8 bases, with 9 bases between.

The chain is built from TRBV29-1 and TRBJ1-1, with a tentative D call TRBD1 (5 bases). Germline V gene data show CDR1 as SQVTM and CDR2 as ANQGSEA. V lost 5 bases, J lost 1 base, and 11 bases lay in between. The CDR3 runs 13 residues. The CDR3 protein is CSVSGRANTEAFF. In DNA, the CDR3 is TGCAGCGTTAGTGGCAGGGCGAACACTGAAGCTTTCTTT.

In its sample, this clone was seen a few times. The chain has TRBV30 and TRBJ1-1; D uncertain. This CDR3 has 14 residues. V gave up 0 bases and J gave up 3 bases, with 11 bases separating them. CDR1 is GTSNPN, CDR2 SVGIG, per germline (reference sequence). CDR3 loop: CAWSVRIEDTEAFF. CDR3 bases: TGTGCCTGGAGTGTACGTATAGAGGACACTGAAGCTTTCTTT.